A selection of T cell receptor beta chains follows, all from one sample in a study of CD8 T cells in Susac syndrome. TCRdb processed the immunoSEQ multiplex PCR reads anew with MiXCR; each CDR3 protein has one entry. This table holds roughly 120,000 distinct CDR3 sequences, roughly 95% found once. The sequencing input was CD4+ T cells from PBMCs. These receptors were obtained from a human donor in good health. Both conserved end residues are part of each CDR3. A D gene is named only where the DNA matches it firmly. Clone size is stated in some rows and not others, as once, few, many or a class when expanded.

NA | TRBJ2-1 | TRBV3-1 | TRBD2 | 15 | TGTGCCAGCAGCCCCCGGACTAGGACCTACAATGAGCAGTTCTTC | CASSPRTRTYNEQFF
NA | TRBJ2-1 | TRBV6-1 | TRBD2 | 17 | TGTGCCAGCAGCCGACCTAGAGGGGCGGGAGTGTACAATGAGCAGTTCTTC | CASSRPRGAGVYNEQFF
NA | TRBJ1-5 | TRBV3-1 | NA | 14 | TGTGCCAGCAGCCAAGGGCGTAGTGGTCAGCCCCAGCATTTT | CASSQGRSGQPQHF
NA | TRBJ2-1 | TRBV7-9 | TRBD2 | 17 | TGTGCCAGCAGCTTAGCGTTGGGACTAGCGGTGTACAATGAGCAGTTCTTC | CASSLALGLAVYNEQFF
NA | TRBJ2-2 | TRBV2 | NA | 14 | TGTGCCAGCAGTGAATTAGGGGCCACCGGGGAGCTGTTTTTT | CASSELGATGELFF
NA | TRBJ2-4 | TRBV19 | NA | 16 | TGTGCCAGTGGGGCGCGGAGCGAGCTAGCCAAAAACATTCAGTACTTC | CASGARSELAKNIQYF
once | TRBJ2-5 | TRBV9 | TRBD1 | 16 | TGTGCCAGCAGCGTAGGATCCAGGGGGCTGGGAGAGACCCAGTACTTC | CASSVGSRGLGETQYF
NA | TRBJ2-5 | TRBV5-1 | NA | 15 | TGCGCCAGCAGCTTGGCCGGGACAAACAAAGAGACCCAGTACTTC | CASSLAGTNKETQYF
NA | TRBJ1-1 | TRBV24-1 | NA | 13 | TGTGCCACCAGAAAGGAGACGAACACTGAAGCTTTCTTT | CATRKETNTEAFF
NA | TRBJ2-1 | TRBV2 | TRBD1 | 15 | TGTGCCAGCACCAGACAGGGACCCTCCTACAATGAGCAGTTCTTC | CASTRQGPSYNEQFF
NA | TRBJ1-5 | TRBV27 | NA | 16 | TGTGCCAGCAGTCCCAAGACAGGTCCTAGCAATCAGCCCCAGCATTTT | CASSPKTGPSNQPQHF
NA | TRBJ1-2 | TRBV3-1 | NA | 16 | TGTGCCAGCAGCCAAGATTCAATACAGCGAGGCTATGGCTACACCTTC | CASSQDSIQRGYGYTF
NA | TRBJ2-7 | TRBV5-1 | NA | 14 | TGCGCCAGCAGCTTGGCCACAGAGCCCTACGAGCAGTACTTC | CASSLATEPYEQYF
NA | TRBJ2-3 | TRBV24-1 | TRBD2 | 18 | TGTGCCACCAGTGACACCGGGACTAGCGGGAGAGGTACGGATACGCAGTATTTT | CATSDTGTSGRGTDTQYF
NA | TRBJ2-7 | TRBV28 | TRBD2 | 17 | TGTGCCAGCAGAAAGGGGACTAGCGGGAGGAACTCCTACGAGCAGTACTTC | CASRKGTSGRNSYEQYF
NA | TRBJ2-7 | TRBV20-1 | NA | 14 | TGCAGTGCTACAGGACCGGGGCTCTCCTACGAGCAGTACTTC | CSATGPGLSYEQYF
once | TRBJ1-1 | TRBV27 | TRBD1 | 15 | TGTGCCAGCAGAACACCGACAGGGGGCTGGACTGAAGCTTTCTTT | CASRTPTGGWTEAFF